Following are 2 T cell receptor beta chains from one sample sequenced in a study of blood T cells in healthy people across ages (dated by TCRdb to between 2015 and 2017). Receptors were amplified or captured by 5' RACE. Sequenced on an Illumina HiSeq 2500. The second PCR ran for about 7 to 11 cycles and used a J-beta primer mix along with a sample-barcoded 5' primer. TCRdb reworked the public reads: Q25 trimming with fastp, MiXCR clone assembly, productive beta chains retained. Rows are combined by CDR3 protein, so each entry shows the most common genes and DNA. Recorded for this sample are about 930,000 distinct CDR3 sequences; 29% of them occurred a single time. Of the sample, roughly a tenth falls within the top ten clones. This sample was shared with a second study, whose subject was T cells of mothers and their children.

The material sequenced was blood. These receptors came from a woman aged 35 to 49 in good health.

This clonotype has at least ten counts. V and J are TRBV6-6 and TRBJ2-7; TRBD2 is a possible D gene (6 bases). Germline assignment: CDR1 MNHNY and CDR2 SVGAGI (reference sequence). The CDR3 has 15 amino acids. V gave up 5 bases and J gave up 0 bases, with 14 bases separating them. The chain's CDR3 is CASSGGTSNSYEQYF. Written as DNA, the CDR3 is TGTGCCAGCAGTGGAGGGACTTCCAACTCCTACGAGCAGTACTTC.

The V call is TRBV18, the J call TRBJ2-1, with 11 bases aligning to TRBD2. The CDR3 is made up of 15 amino acids. Germline trimming cut 3 bases from V and 6 bases from J; bases unmatched to any gene: 4. Per the germline V gene, CDR1 is KGHSH and CDR2 is LQKENI. CDR3: CASSPSGRAINEQFF. The DNA of the CDR3 is TGTGCCAGCTCACCTAGCGGGAGGGCCATCAATGAGCAGTTCTTC. The full variable domain, rest sourced from reference TRBV18 and TRBJ2-1, is NAGVMQNPRHLVRRRGQEARLRCSPMKGHSHVYWYRQLPEEGLKFMVYLQKENIIDESGMPKERFSAEFPKEGPSILRIQQVVRGDSAAYFCASSPSGRAINEQFFGPGTRLTVL.